This TCR beta chain emerged from a study of T cell clones after liver transplantation. The germline V gene has CDR1 SGHVS and CDR2 FQNEAQ. V lost 2 bases and J 1 base, leaving 11 bases between the germline ends. The CDR3 totals 15 residues. TCRdb's copy holds only in-frame clones and misses some; the assay was immunoSEQ multiplex PCR. The sample shows some 34,000 clones, more than 90% of them seen only once. The sample here was CD8+ T cells from blood, taken 12 months after liver transplant. The chain links TRBV7-8 to TRBJ1-2; D not certain. This TCR was recovered from a human patient who received a liver transplant. Part of the T cells may come from the graft donor. The CDR3 region is CASSLPIGRNYGYTF. In nucleotides, the CDR3 is TGTGCCAGCAGCTTACCGATCGGACGTAACTATGGCTACACCTTC.